This T cell receptor beta chain is drawn from a study of blood T cell repertoires in COVID-19. For the study at large: Whether acute or convalescent, the COVID-19 samples came from the United States, Italy and Spain. PBMCs, B-cell-depleted T cells, or T cells were the source of the cDNA or gDNA that made up the material.

The CDR3 is made up of 11 amino acids. The V end was cut by 6 bases, the J end by 8 bases, with 5 bases between. Original processing notes: Amplification with reference gene primers provided the estimates of nucleated cell counts. The protocol was immunoSEQ multiplex PCR, while the TCRdb copy is restricted to in-frame clones and leaves out a portion. V and J calls and clone size are given by that table; D and trimming were obtained from the DNA. Of about 61,000 clones listed, more than 75% were seen once; the top ten hold around 3.6%. This clone came up a few times. The receptor comes from a human donor in a cohort sampled during active COVID-19. Material for sequencing was peripheral blood. This rearrangement joins TRBV23-1 to TRBJ1-6, with D possibly TRBD1 on 5 matching bases. TRBV23-1 is given ORF status, its function remaining uncertain. The CDR3 nucleotides read TGCGCCAGCAGCAGGGATTCACCCCTCCACTTT. As protein: CASSRDSPLHF.